The T cell receptor beta chain under discussion was sequenced for a study of blood T cell repertoires in COVID-19. Generated by immunoSEQ multiplex PCR, the TCRdb table keeps only in-frame clones and is missing some. Of 50,000 to 80,000 clones in the sample, approximately 78% were seen once. The receptor was derived from a man aged 60 to 69 with COVID-19, enrolled during active disease. The sequenced sample consisted of peripheral blood.

The DNA of the CDR3 is TGTGCCAGCAGCTTGGGGGTTGGACTAGCGGGAAGTGAGCAGTTCTTC. The encoded protein is CASSLGVGLAGSEQFF. V is TRBV11-3 and J is TRBJ2-1; TRBD2 matches 12 bases. The CDR3 covers 16 residues. V shed 3 bases and J 9 bases; nucleotides not matched to a gene: 9. Germline V lookup: CDR1 SGHNT, CDR2 YENEEA. The full variable domain, completed using reference TRBV11-3 and TRBJ2-1, is EAGVVQSPRYKIIEKKQPVAFWCNPISGHNTLYWYLQNLGQGPELLIRYENEEAVDDSQLPKDRFSAERLKGVDSTLKIQPAELGDSAVYLCASSLGVGLAGSEQFFGPGTRLTVL.